Shown below are 32 T cell receptor beta chains from a single sample sequenced in a study of CD8 T cells in Susac syndrome. RNA totalling roughly 0.45 to 1 ug underwent reverse transcription with random hexamers. A single record per CDR3 protein comes from TCRdb applying MiXCR to the immunoSEQ multiplex PCR reads. The sample shows some 450,000 distinct CDR3 sequences, around 83% of them seen only once. Sequenced sample: CD8+ T cells from PBMCs. The source of these receptors is a human donor with multiple sclerosis.

The chain uses TRBV6-1 and TRBJ2-7, with 9 bases that match TRBD2. V gave up 6 bases and J gave up 7 bases; unmatched junction bases: 10. CDR3 length: 14 residues. In germline, CDR1 is MNHNS, CDR2 SASEGT. CDR3 region: CASRGGVAGEEQYF. The CDR3 DNA sequence: TGTGCCAGCAGGGGTGGGGTAGCGGGAGAAGAGCAGTACTTC.

The chain has TRBV4-1 and TRBJ2-1; 11 bases fit TRBD2. Germline CDR1 is MGHRA and CDR2 is YSYEKL. J gave up 5 bases and V 5 bases, and 8 bases lay outside the gene matches. The CDR3 has 16 residues. In nucleotides, the CDR3 is TGCGCCAGCAGCGAAAAACTAGCGGGAGAGGACAATGAGCAGTTCTTC. As protein: CASSEKLAGEDNEQFF.

The rearrangement uses TRBV20-1 and TRBJ2-7, with TRBD1 matching over 9 bases. With V trimmed by 6 bases and J by 4 bases, 10 bases remained unmatched. Germline V CDR1 and CDR2: DFQATT, SNEGSKA (reference sequence). This CDR3 is built from 14 residues. The CDR3, as DNA: TGCAGTGCCGAGGGGACAGGGAGTTTGTACGAGCAGTACTTC. Translation: CSAEGTGSLYEQYF.

The chain has TRBV20-1 and TRBJ2-7; D remains ambiguous. The length of the CDR3 is 14 residues. V was trimmed by 2 bases and J by 1 base, leaving 12 bases between them. Germline loops: CDR1 DFQATT, CDR2 SNEGSKA (reference sequence). The CDR3 DNA follows: TGCAGTGCTAGACTGGCTAGTCAGTCCTACGAGCAGTACTTC. Its protein product is CSARLASQSYEQYF.

V gene TRBV29-1 combines with J gene TRBJ2-1, with 12 bases identical to TRBD2. The V segment lost 6 bases and the J segment 7 bases; nucleotides outside the gene matches: 7. The CDR3 has 14 amino acids. Per the germline V gene, CDR1 is SQVTM and CDR2 is ANQGSEA. The CDR3 coding sequence is TGCAGCGTCCCTAGCGGGAGGGCCATTAATGAGCAGTTCTTC. Amino acids: CSVPSGRAINEQFF.

This chain uses TRBV2 with TRBJ1-2; weak D call: TRBD1 (5 bases). The CDR3 length is 14 residues. Germline-derived CDR1 and CDR2 are SNHLY and FYNNEI. Between the trimmed V and J ends, which lost 7 bases and 7 bases, there was a span of 19 bases. The CDR3 DNA reads as TGTGCCAGCAATAATATTCGGGGGGTCGGTGGCTACACCTTC. As protein: CASNNIRGVGGYTF.

This chain uses TRBV6-2 or TRBV6-3 with TRBJ2-7; D is perhaps TRBD2 (6 bases). Looked up from germline, CDR1 is MNHEY and CDR2 is SVGEGT. The CDR3 covers 14 residues. V lost 6 bases and J 3 bases, leaving 15 bases between the germline ends. For the CDR3, the DNA is TGTGCCAGCAGGGTCGCCGGGAGCGACTACGAGCAGTACTTC. Its protein is CASRVAGSDYEQYF.

The chain has TRBV5-4 and TRBJ2-2; D not resolved. This CDR3 is built from 15 residues. CDR1 and CDR2 (germline): SGHNT, YYREEE (reference sequence). With 0 bases removed from V and 4 bases from J, the gap between germline ends came to 10 bases. In DNA, the CDR3 is TGTGCCAGCAGCTTGGGGGCCTCGGGCACCGGGGAGCTGTTTTTT. It codes for CASSLGASGTGELFF.

The chain is built from TRBV18 and TRBJ1-2; 8 nucleotides line up with TRBD1. Germline CDR1 reads KGHSH; CDR2 reads LQKENI. The CDR3 is 14 residues long. V was pared by 5 bases and J by 8 bases, with 10 bases of the junction left unmatched. The CDR3 DNA is TGTGCCAGCTCAGGCCCGGACAGGGTGGGCGGCTACACCTTC. Translating gives CASSGPDRVGGYTF.

The J gene is TRBJ2-5, the V gene TRBV5-4, with D uncertain. The CDR3 covers 15 residues. Germline values: CDR1 SGHNT, CDR2 YYREEE (reference sequence). V lost 3 bases and J 3 bases, leaving 15 bases between the germline ends. CDR3 bases: TGTGCCAGCAGCTCGCTACCCCCGGCAAAAGAGACCCAGTACTTC. Translation gives CASSSLPPAKETQYF.

The V gene is TRBV5-1, the J gene TRBJ1-1; 7 bases fit TRBD1. This CDR3 is 15 amino acids long. V shed 5 bases and J 2 bases; nucleotides not matched to a gene: 9. Germline V lookup: CDR1 SGHRS, CDR2 YFSETQ. The CDR3 DNA reads TGCGCCAGCAGTCTTACGACAGGGACTAACACTGAAGCTTTCTTT. Protein: CASSLTTGTNTEAFF.

V usage is TRBV4-1 and J usage is TRBJ2-2, with 10 bases identical to TRBD2. The CDR3 is made up of 17 amino acids. CDR1 and CDR2 (germline): MGHRA, YSYEKL. Unmatched junction bases numbered 10, after V lost 2 bases and J lost 7 bases. CDR3 sequence reads: CASSQNALAGWDGELFF. The CDR3 nucleotides are TGCGCCAGCAGCCAAAACGCACTAGCGGGATGGGACGGGGAGCTGTTTTTT.

DNA for the CDR3: TGTGCCAGCAGCCCCCCATGGGGGAACACTGAAGCTTTCTTT. Its protein is CASSPPWGNTEAFF. This sequence joins TRBV7-2 and TRBJ1-1; D ambiguous. Germline V lookup: CDR1 SGHTA, CDR2 FQGNSA. The CDR3 extends over 14 amino acids. The V end was cut by 5 bases, the J end by 1 base, with 11 bases between.

The chain uses TRBV2 and TRBJ2-5; tentatively, D is TRBD2 (5 bases). V was pared by 5 bases and J by 5 bases, with 21 bases between. The germline gives CDR1 SNHLY, CDR2 FYNNEI. The CDR3 covers 16 residues. The CDR3 DNA follows: TGTGCCAGCAGTAAGTCTCACAGCGGCGGTGAGGAGACCCAGTACTTC. Translating it yields CASSKSHSGGEETQYF.

V usage is TRBV2 and J usage is TRBJ2-5; 7 nucleotides align to TRBD1. The germline CDR1 and CDR2 sequences are SNHLY and FYNNEI. This CDR3 contains 14 residues. The trim removed 5 bases at V and 2 bases at J, leaving 5 bases unmatched. CDR3: CASSPGTEQETQYF. The CDR3 nucleotides are TGTGCCAGCAGTCCCGGGACAGAACAAGAGACCCAGTACTTC.

J is TRBJ2-1 and V is TRBV20-1; possible D gene TRBD1, 6 bases. V lost 5 bases, J lost 0 bases, and 11 bases lay in between. The CDR3 length is 14 residues. Germline assignment: CDR1 DFQATT and CDR2 SNEGSKA (reference sequence). This CDR3 reads CSAGQGSSYNEQFF. The CDR3 DNA follows: TGCAGTGCTGGCCAGGGGAGCTCCTACAATGAGCAGTTCTTC.

The V gene is TRBV25-1, the J gene TRBJ2-2, with no clear D. This CDR3 spans 12 amino acids. V was shortened by 3 bases and J by 8 bases, with 7 bases between the two germline ends. Per the germline V gene, CDR1 is MGHDK and CDR2 is SYGVNS. The chain's CDR3 is CASSDLRGELFF. The CDR3, as DNA: TGTGCCAGCAGTGACTTAAGGGGGGAGCTGTTTTTT.

The chain joins TRBV6-6 to TRBJ1-1; D gene ambiguous. Germline values: CDR1 MNHNY, CDR2 SVGAGI (reference sequence). The CDR3 contains 14 residues. V shed 5 bases and J shed 3 bases, with 13 bases lying between them. The CDR3 reads CASSPIGGDTEAFF. CDR3 nucleotide sequence: TGTGCCAGCAGTCCAATAGGAGGAGACACTGAAGCTTTCTTT.

The CDR3: CSAVTGEYTGELFF. The CDR3 DNA reads TGCAGTGCGGTGACAGGAGAGTACACCGGGGAGCTGTTTTTT. This chain links TRBV20-1 with TRBJ2-2, with a possible D match to TRBD1 (6 bases). CDR1 and CDR2 from the germline V gene are DFQATT and SNEGSKA (reference sequence). The V and J ends lost 6 bases and 3 bases respectively, with 14 bases between them. This CDR3 has 14 residues.

The chain employs TRBV12-3 or TRBV12-4 and TRBJ1-1; D unclear. The length of the CDR3 is 14 residues. V dropped 6 bases and J dropped 3 bases, with 14 bases sitting between them. In nucleotides, the CDR3 is TGTGCCAGCAGCCTGTCGAGGGTCTACACTGAAGCTTTCTTT. Translated: CASSLSRVYTEAFF.

V is TRBV11-1 and J is TRBJ2-1; D ambiguous. Germline values: CDR1 SGHAT, CDR2 FQDESV (reference sequence). V was cut by 0 bases and J by 2 bases, with 11 bases left in between. The CDR3 length is 16 residues. CDR3 loop: CASSLAQRVAYNEQFF. CDR3 DNA: TGTGCCAGCAGCTTAGCGCAGCGCGTCGCCTACAATGAGCAGTTCTTC.

This clonotype has just one count. The chain combines TRBV5-1 with TRBJ1-1; 7 bases align to TRBD1. This CDR3 region has 15 residues. With 2 bases clipped from V and 1 base from J, the junction kept 5 bases outside the gene matches. Germline lookup yields CDR1 SGHRS and CDR2 YFSETQ. CDR3 region: CASSFTGTANTEAFF. As DNA, the CDR3 is TGCGCCAGCAGCTTTACCGGGACAGCGAACACTGAAGCTTTCTTT.

The chain links TRBV5-1 to TRBJ1-4; D call uncertain. This CDR3 has 16 residues. V was clipped by 4 bases and J by 5 bases, with 18 bases between them. Germline CDR1 and CDR2: SGHRS and YFSETQ. Here the CDR3 reads CASSPHPGSANEKLFF. DNA for the CDR3: TGCGCCAGCAGCCCACACCCCGGGTCAGCGAATGAAAAACTGTTTTTT.

The rearrangement links TRBV4-1 to TRBJ1-5; D unclear. The germline V gene has CDR1 MGHRA and CDR2 YSYEKL. CDR3 size: 16 residues. V was pared by 5 bases and J by 0 bases, with 14 bases between. CDR3: CASSDLQRVSNQPQHF. The DNA of the CDR3 is TGCGCCAGCAGCGACCTACAGAGGGTTAGCAATCAGCCCCAGCATTTT.

This chain links TRBV9 with TRBJ2-3; 8 nucleotides agree with TRBD2. V was clipped by 6 bases and J by 3 bases; unmatched bases: 3. Germline V gives CDR1 SGDLS, CDR2 YYNGEE. The CDR3 is 13 residues long. The DNA of the CDR3 is TGTGCCAGCACCGGACTAGCAACAGATACGCAGTATTTT. Protein sequence: CASTGLATDTQYF.

The chain carries TRBV10-3 and TRBJ2-7; D is perhaps TRBD1 or TRBD2 (5 bases each). Germline V lookup: CDR1 ENHRY, CDR2 SYGVKD. The length of the CDR3 is 12 residues. Trimming left V 11 bases short and J 0 bases short, with 11 bases between. In nucleotides, the CDR3 is TGTGCCGCCGAGGGGACCTCCTACGAGCAGTACTTC. Its protein is CAAEGTSYEQYF.

This chain uses TRBV29-1 with TRBJ2-7, with 7 bases identical to TRBD1. CDR1 is SQVTM and CDR2 is ANQGSEA in the germline V gene. V lost 5 bases, J lost 2 bases, and 6 bases stayed unmatched. This CDR3 contains 13 residues. The CDR3, as DNA: TGCAGCGTTTCACCGGGACAGCCCTACGAGCAGTACTTC. This gives the protein CSVSPGQPYEQYF.

This chain uses TRBV7-9 with TRBJ1-4; maybe TRBD1 (5 bases). The germline V gene has CDR1 SEHNR and CDR2 FQNEAQ (reference sequence). V was pared by 2 bases and J by 5 bases, with 12 bases between. The CDR3 loop spans 15 amino acids. The CDR3 spells CASSLTDSRNEKLFF. The CDR3 DNA sequence: TGTGCCAGCAGCTTAACCGACAGCCGAAATGAAAAACTGTTTTTT.

The chain is built from TRBV19 and TRBJ1-1; D gene uncertain. Trimming stripped 0 bases from V and 4 bases from J, with 9 bases between. The CDR3 spans 14 residues. Germline V gives CDR1 LNHDA, CDR2 SQIVND (reference sequence). CDR3 in DNA: TGTGCCAGTAGTATAGAGTCCCCTATCACTGAAGCTTTCTTT. Amino acid sequence: CASSIESPITEAFF.

The V and J genes are TRBV25-1 and TRBJ2-7, with D hard to call. The germline gives CDR1 MGHDK, CDR2 SYGVNS. Trimming shortened V by 4 bases and J by 6 bases, and 10 bases separated the two germline ends. The CDR3 is 12 residues long. CDR3 loop: CASSVRISEQYF. In DNA, the CDR3 is TGTGCCAGCAGTGTTCGAATCTCCGAGCAGTACTTC.

The table lists this clonotype with a few counts. The genes are TRBV7-2 and TRBJ1-1, with D possibly being TRBD1 (6 bases). The CDR3 spans 14 residues. Trimming stripped 7 bases from V and 7 bases from J, with 19 bases between. Germline V lookup: CDR1 SGHTA, CDR2 FQGNSA. The CDR3 spells CASTEGGLGREAFF. The CDR3 nucleotides are TGTGCCAGCACCGAGGGGGGTCTCGGCCGTGAAGCTTTCTTT.

The rearrangement uses TRBV3-1 and TRBJ2-3; 8 nucleotides match TRBD2. Germline V gene lookup returns CDR1 LGHDT and CDR2 YNNKEL (reference sequence). J gave up 0 bases and V 1 base, and 6 bases lay outside the gene matches. CDR3 size: 17 residues. The CDR3 DNA is TGTGCCAGCAGCCAAGGTAACCCTAGCGGGAGCACAGATACGCAGTATTTT. Residues: CASSQGNPSGSTDTQYF.